Listed below are T cell receptor beta chains from one sample, sequenced in a study of blood T cell repertoires in COVID-19. The method was immunoSEQ multiplex PCR; TCRdb's version includes in-frame clones alone and lacks a portion of them. The table shows about 440,000 clones, with roughly 91% occurring only once. Sequencing was done on a sample of peripheral blood. The receptors derive from a woman aged 25 to 39 with acute or convalescent COVID-19. Both conserved end residues are part of each CDR3. Each record gives: J gene, V gene, CDR3 protein.

TRBJ2-7 TRBV7-9 CAASDGGGLSEQYF
TRBJ2-2 TRBV9 CASSVSGGELFF
TRBJ2-1 TRBV5-1 CASSQTSGGYNEQFF
TRBJ1-6 TRBV5-1 CASSSGGRYLHF
TRBJ2-1 TRBV11-2 CASSLVSGGFYNEQFF
TRBJ2-1 TRBV19 CASRQGLNEQFF
TRBJ1-5 TRBV6-1 CASSEFDGRVYSNQPQHF
TRBJ2-5 TRBV5-6 CASSLPLEGRETQYF
TRBJ1-5 TRBV24-1 CATSDNRVYQPQHF
TRBJ2-2 TRBV5-6 CASSFISRPGNTGELFF
TRBJ1-2 TRBV3-1/TRBV3-2 CASSRTGAEGYTF
TRBJ1-4 TRBV30 CAWRGKGATNEKLFF
TRBJ2-3 TRBV3-1/TRBV3-2 CASSYTTGGRGTDTQYF
TRBJ2-5 TRBV7-9 CASSLVQGGQETQYF
TRBJ2-3 TRBV28 CASSEGGDTDTQYF
TRBJ1-2 TRBV5-1 CASSLDLRGHPYGYTF
TRBJ1-1 TRBV24-1 CATSDSDREGTEAFF
TRBJ1-3 TRBV24-1 CATSDLLGSGDPIAGNTIYF
TRBJ2-5 TRBV24-1 CATSDLFEETQYF
TRBJ1-4 TRBV19 CASSIPTGPTNEKLFF
TRBJ2-3 TRBV11-2 CASSLDRFDTQYF
TRBJ2-3 TRBV6-4 CASSVLAGATDTQYF
TRBJ1-2 TRBV11-2 CASTRQVNYGYTF
TRBJ1-2 TRBV9 CASSAPDREYGYTF
TRBJ2-2 TRBV5-1 CASSPTSPSTGELFF
TRBJ1-2 TRBV29-1 CSDSMTGYGYTF
TRBJ2-1 TRBV9 CASKAHRENEQFF
TRBJ1-2 TRBV12-3/TRBV12-4 CASSPGVNYGYTF
TRBJ2-7 TRBV6-1 CASSEWASPSYEQYF
TRBJ2-7 TRBV5-6 CASSLEVTQVGYEQYF
TRBJ1-2 TRBV7-9 CASSGQGADYGYTF
TRBJ2-2 TRBV19 CASSLPGQVIGELFF
TRBJ2-1 TRBV7-3 CASSLPSNNEQFF
TRBJ2-4 TRBV7-9 CASSLPGPGGLNIQYF
TRBJ2-1 TRBV5-6 CASSHTGLAGGQQFF
TRBJ2-1 TRBV18 CASSPTSGSYNEQFF
TRBJ2-5 TRBV5-4 CASSSSLAGAQETQYF
TRBJ2-5 TRBV5-5 CASSAQGTAETQYF
TRBJ2-1 TRBV4-1 CASSQGTNYEQFF
TRBJ1-1 TRBV6-5 CASSYRTGGDTEAFF
TRBJ2-7 TRBV6-6 CASSYSMLGVTYEQYF
TRBJ2-3 TRBV5-1 CASSVSGGADTQYF
TRBJ1-6 TRBV5-1 CASSLGQSNSPLHF
TRBJ2-7 TRBV24-1 CATSDLQWPRYEQYF
TRBJ2-2 TRBV5-1 CASTPGGSGGLPGELFF
TRBJ1-5 TRBV5-1 CASSLGENSNQPQHF
TRBJ1-1 TRBV2 CASSEAGGLNTEAFF
TRBJ2-1 TRBV6-5 CASSYGAGSSEQFF
TRBJ2-1 TRBV3-1/TRBV3-2 CASSRSGGKQQEQFF
TRBJ2-3 TRBV28 CASSLPLTPGVTNTQYF
TRBJ1-1 TRBV10-3 CAISESWDRPYEAFF
TRBJ2-7 TRBV5-1 CASSQTRLYYEQYF